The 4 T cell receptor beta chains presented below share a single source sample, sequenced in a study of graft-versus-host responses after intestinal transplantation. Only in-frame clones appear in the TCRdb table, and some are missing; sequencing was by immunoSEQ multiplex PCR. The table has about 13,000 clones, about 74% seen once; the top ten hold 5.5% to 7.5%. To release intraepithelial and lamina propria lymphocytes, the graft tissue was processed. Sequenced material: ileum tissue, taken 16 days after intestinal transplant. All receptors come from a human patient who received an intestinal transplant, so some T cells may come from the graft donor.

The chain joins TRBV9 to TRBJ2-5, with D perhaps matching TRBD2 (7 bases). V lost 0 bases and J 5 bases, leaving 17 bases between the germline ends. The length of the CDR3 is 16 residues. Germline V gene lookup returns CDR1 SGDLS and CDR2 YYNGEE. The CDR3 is CASSVEAGHPGETQYF. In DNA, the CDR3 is TGTGCCAGCAGCGTAGAAGCGGGACATCCCGGGGAGACCCAGTACTTC.

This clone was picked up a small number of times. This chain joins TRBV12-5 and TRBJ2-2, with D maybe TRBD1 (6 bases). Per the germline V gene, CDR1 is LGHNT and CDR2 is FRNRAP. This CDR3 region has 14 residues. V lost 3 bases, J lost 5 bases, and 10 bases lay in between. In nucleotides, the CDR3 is TGTGCTAGTGGTTTCGGGACAAAAACCGGGGAGCTGTTTTTT. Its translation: CASGFGTKTGELFF.

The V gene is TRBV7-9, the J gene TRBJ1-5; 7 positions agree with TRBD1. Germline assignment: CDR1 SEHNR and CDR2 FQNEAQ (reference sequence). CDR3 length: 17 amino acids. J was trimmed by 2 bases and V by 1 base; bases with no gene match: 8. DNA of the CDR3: TGTGCCAGCAGCTTAGATTACCCCGGGACAGGCAATCAGCCCCAGCATTTT. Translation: CASSLDYPGTGNQPQHF.

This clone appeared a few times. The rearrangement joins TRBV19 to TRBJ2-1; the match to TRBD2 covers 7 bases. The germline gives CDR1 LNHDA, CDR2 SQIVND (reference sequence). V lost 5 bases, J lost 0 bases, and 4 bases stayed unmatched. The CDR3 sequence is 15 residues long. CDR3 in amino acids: CASSVASGSYNEQFF. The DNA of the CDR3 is TGTGCCAGTAGTGTGGCTAGCGGCTCCTACAATGAGCAGTTCTTC.